These 17 T cell receptor beta chains originate from one sample sequenced in a study of blood T cells in healthy people across ages. The second PCR ran about 6 to 12 cycles with a sample-barcoded 5' primer and J-beta primers. Via MiXCR, TCRdb re-called the 5' RACE reads, giving one row per CDR3 protein. The sample consists of hundreds of thousands of distinct CDR3 sequences, around 42% of them appearing once. What was sequenced was blood. The origin of the receptors is a man aged 60-69 years in good health.

V and J are TRBV4-2 and TRBJ2-5; TRBD1 is a possible D gene (6 bases). In germline, CDR1 is LGHNA, CDR2 YNFKEQ. CDR3 length: 15 residues. V dropped 5 bases and J dropped 5 bases, with 18 bases sitting between them. CDR3 nucleotide sequence: TGTGCCAGCAGCTTGGCCTGGGGGCCCGTGGAGACCCAGTACTTC. Protein product: CASSLAWGPVETQYF.

This clonotype was seen a handful of times. This chain connects TRBV5-1 to TRBJ2-1, with 9 bases fitting TRBD1. Germline CDR1 is SGHRS and CDR2 is YFSETQ. This CDR3 is 15 amino acids long. With 3 bases clipped from V and 6 bases from J, the junction kept 7 bases outside the gene matches. CDR3 coding DNA: TGCGCCAGCAGCTCGGGACAGGGCCCCCTCAATGAGCAGTTCTTC. Protein product: CASSSGQGPLNEQFF.

In its sample, this clonotype was seen a few times. The chain has TRBV4-3 and TRBJ2-1, with D perhaps matching TRBD1 (6 bases). Germline lookup yields CDR1 LGHNA and CDR2 YSLEER. The V end was cut by 0 bases, the J end by 6 bases, with 12 bases between. This CDR3 is 15 amino acids long. The CDR3 is CASSQEGARGNEQFF. The CDR3 nucleotides are TGCGCCAGCAGCCAAGAAGGTGCCAGGGGCAATGAGCAGTTCTTC.

This clonotype occurred a few times. DNA for the CDR3: TGTGCCAGCAGCCAAAAGGGGACATACGAGCAGTACTTC. Translating it yields CASSQKGTYEQYF. The chain employs TRBV3-1 and TRBJ2-7; perhaps TRBD1 as D (6 bases). Looked up from germline, CDR1 is LGHDT and CDR2 is YNNKEL (reference sequence). The CDR3 consists of 13 residues. Trimming took 2 bases from V and 4 from J, leaving 9 bases between them.

About this clonotype itself: Germline and junction disagree at one end, which may indicate a read error. The V gene is TRBV3-1, the J gene TRBJ2-3; no clear D. CDR1 is LGHDT, CDR2 YNNKEL, per germline (reference sequence). This CDR3 spans 13 amino acids. The CDR3 region is CASSQVSLDTQYF. CDR3 DNA sequence: TGTGCCAGCAGTCAAGTAAGTTTGGATACGCAGTATTTT.

This clonotype occurred a few times. V is TRBV7-2 and J is TRBJ2-5; 9 bases line up with TRBD2. The CDR3 runs to 14 residues. The V gene end was trimmed by 4 bases and the J gene end by 3 bases; junction bases not matched to a gene: 3. CDR1 is SGHTA, CDR2 FQGNSA, per germline. CDR3 in DNA: TGTGCCAGCAGCTCTAGCGGGGTGAAAGAGACCCAGTACTTC. Translation: CASSSSGVKETQYF.

In DNA, the CDR3 is TGTGCCACCAGTGATTTCGGACAGCCAACGCAGTATTTT. Amino acid sequence: CATSDFGQPTQYF. The V and J genes are TRBV24-1 and TRBJ2-3, with D perhaps matching TRBD1 (6 bases). Trimming pared 1 base from V and 9 bases from J, leaving 10 bases between. Germline V CDR1 and CDR2: KGHDR, SFDVKD. The CDR3 runs to 13 residues.

There are a few counts of this clonotype. This rearrangement joins TRBV6-5 to TRBJ1-5, with 7 bases that match TRBD1. V lost 6 bases, J lost 4 bases, and 6 bases stayed unmatched. Germline loops: CDR1 MNHEY, CDR2 SVGAGI. The CDR3 covers 14 residues. The CDR3: CASSTDRVNQPQHF. CDR3 coding DNA: TGTGCCAGCAGCACCGACAGGGTTAATCAGCCCCAGCATTTT.

The sample holds one count of this clonotype. The rearrangement uses TRBV10-2 and TRBJ1-4; D not certain. The germline V gene has CDR1 WSHSY and CDR2 SAAADI. V was shortened by 4 bases and J by 9 bases, with 12 bases between the two germline ends. CDR3 length equals 13 residues. CDR3 residues: CASSVGIEKKLFF. The CDR3 DNA sequence: TGCGCCAGCAGTGTGGGTATTGAGAAAAAACTGTTTTTT.

As to this clonotype: This may come from a read error, since a much larger clone is one base off. This rearrangement joins TRBV7-2 to TRBJ2-5; no reliable D call. CDR1 is SGHTA and CDR2 is FQGNSA in the germline V gene. CDR3 length: 13 residues. The DNA for the CDR3 is TGTGCCAGCAGCTTAAGAGTTCAAGAGACCCGGTACTTC. Amino acid sequence: CASSLRVQETRYF.

This clonotype was counted only a few times. The chain couples TRBV30 to TRBJ2-7, with D unresolved. CDR1 and CDR2 from the germline V gene are GTSNPN and SVGIG (reference sequence). This CDR3 region has 12 residues. V was cut by 3 bases and J by 3 bases, with 9 bases left in between. The CDR3 protein is CAWSIGIYEQYF. CDR3 bases: TGTGCCTGGAGCATAGGGATCTACGAGCAGTACTTC.

The V and J genes are TRBV6-2 or TRBV6-3 and TRBJ2-7; 9 bases align to TRBD1. The CDR3 spans 16 residues. The germline V gene encodes CDR1 MNHEY and CDR2 SVGEGT. Losses at the gene ends were 5 bases for V and 2 bases for J; bases not matched to a gene: 10. CDR3 sequence (DNA): TGTGCCAGCAGTCACGGACAGGGGAAGAGGACCTACGAGCAGTACTTC. It encodes CASSHGQGKRTYEQYF.

The table lists this clonotype with a few counts. V and J are TRBV9 and TRBJ1-1; 9 bases are shared with TRBD1. The CDR3 length is 14 residues. The V gene's germline CDR1 is SGDLS and CDR2 YYNGEE. V gave up 3 bases and J gave up 10 bases; unmatched junction bases: 10. The CDR3 loop reads CASSEDPGQGRAFF. The CDR3 bases are TGTGCCAGCAGCGAGGACCCGGGACAGGGACGAGCTTTCTTT.

This rearrangement joins TRBV9 to TRBJ2-5; tentatively, D is TRBD1 (6 bases). CDR3 length: 15 residues. Trimming removed 3 bases at V and 4 bases at J, with 16 bases between. Germline V gene lookup returns CDR1 SGDLS and CDR2 YYNGEE. The CDR3 sequence is CASSDLGGSAETQYF. The CDR3 DNA reads TGTGCCAGCAGCGATTTAGGGGGTAGCGCAGAGACCCAGTACTTC.

This chain uses TRBV11-2 with TRBJ1-2; TRBD1 aligns across 9 bases. The CDR3 loop spans 16 amino acids. CDR1 is SGHAT and CDR2 is FQNNGV in the germline V gene. With V trimmed by 1 base and J by 6 bases, 9 bases remained unmatched. CDR3: CASSLGVSDRGNGYTF. DNA for the CDR3: TGTGCCAGCAGCTTAGGAGTGTCAGACAGGGGGAATGGCTACACCTTC. The entire variable domain, with the rest obtained from reference TRBV11-2 and TRBJ1-2, is as follows: EAGVAQSPRYKIIEKRQSVAFWCNPISGHATLYWYQQILGQGPKLLIQFQNNGVVDDSQLPKDRFSAERLKGVDSTLKIQPAKLEDSAVYLCASSLGVSDRGNGYTFGSGTRLTVV.

The chain carries TRBV3-1 and TRBJ1-1, with D perhaps matching TRBD1 (5 bases). The CDR3 is made up of 13 amino acids. Germline V CDR1 and CDR2: LGHDT, YNNKEL (reference sequence). V lost 7 bases and J 0 bases, leaving 9 bases between the germline ends. CDR3 region: CASTPGLNTEAFF. CDR3 DNA sequence: TGTGCCAGCACCCCGGGGCTGAACACTGAAGCTTTCTTT.

J is TRBJ2-1 and V is TRBV7-8; TRBD2 aligns across 11 bases. V lost 4 bases to trimming and J lost 4 bases; unmatched junction nucleotides: 12. CDR3 size: 18 residues. The germline gives CDR1 SGHVS, CDR2 FQNEAQ. The CDR3 loop reads CASSSPTSGVQLYNEQFF. CDR3 nucleotides: TGTGCCAGCAGCTCTCCGACTAGCGGGGTACAACTATACAATGAGCAGTTCTTC.